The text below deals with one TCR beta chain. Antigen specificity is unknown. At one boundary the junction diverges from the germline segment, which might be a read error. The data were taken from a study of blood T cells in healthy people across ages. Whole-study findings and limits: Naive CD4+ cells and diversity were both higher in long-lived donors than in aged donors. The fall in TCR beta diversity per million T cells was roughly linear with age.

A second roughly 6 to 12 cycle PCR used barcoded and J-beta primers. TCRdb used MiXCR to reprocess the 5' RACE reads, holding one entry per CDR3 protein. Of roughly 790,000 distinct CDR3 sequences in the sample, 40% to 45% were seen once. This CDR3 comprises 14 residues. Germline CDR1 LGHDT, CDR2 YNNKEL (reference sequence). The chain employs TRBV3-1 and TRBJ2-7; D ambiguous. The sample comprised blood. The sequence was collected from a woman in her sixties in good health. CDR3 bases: TGTGCCAGCAGCCAAGATCGGATCTCCTACGAGCAGCACTTC. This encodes CASSQDRISYEQHF.